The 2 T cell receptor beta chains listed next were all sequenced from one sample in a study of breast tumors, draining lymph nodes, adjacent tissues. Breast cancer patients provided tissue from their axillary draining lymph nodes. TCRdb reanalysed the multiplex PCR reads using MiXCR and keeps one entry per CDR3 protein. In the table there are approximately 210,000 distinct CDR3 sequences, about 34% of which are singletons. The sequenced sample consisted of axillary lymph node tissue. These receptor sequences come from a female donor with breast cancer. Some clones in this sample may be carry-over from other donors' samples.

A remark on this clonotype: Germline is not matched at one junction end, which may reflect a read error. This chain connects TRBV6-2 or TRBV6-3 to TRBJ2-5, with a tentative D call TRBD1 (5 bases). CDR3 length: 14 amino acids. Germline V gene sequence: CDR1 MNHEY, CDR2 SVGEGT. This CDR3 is CASSLLDKQETQHF. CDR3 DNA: TGTGCCAGCAGCCTTTTGGACAAGCAAGAGACCCAGCACTTC.

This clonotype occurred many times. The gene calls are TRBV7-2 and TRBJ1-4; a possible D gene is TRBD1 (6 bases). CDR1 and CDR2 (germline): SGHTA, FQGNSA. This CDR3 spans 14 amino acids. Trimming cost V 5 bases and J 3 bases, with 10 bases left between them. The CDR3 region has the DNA TGTGCCAGCAGCCTTACAGGGTCTAATGAAAAACTGTTTTTT. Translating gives CASSLTGSNEKLFF.